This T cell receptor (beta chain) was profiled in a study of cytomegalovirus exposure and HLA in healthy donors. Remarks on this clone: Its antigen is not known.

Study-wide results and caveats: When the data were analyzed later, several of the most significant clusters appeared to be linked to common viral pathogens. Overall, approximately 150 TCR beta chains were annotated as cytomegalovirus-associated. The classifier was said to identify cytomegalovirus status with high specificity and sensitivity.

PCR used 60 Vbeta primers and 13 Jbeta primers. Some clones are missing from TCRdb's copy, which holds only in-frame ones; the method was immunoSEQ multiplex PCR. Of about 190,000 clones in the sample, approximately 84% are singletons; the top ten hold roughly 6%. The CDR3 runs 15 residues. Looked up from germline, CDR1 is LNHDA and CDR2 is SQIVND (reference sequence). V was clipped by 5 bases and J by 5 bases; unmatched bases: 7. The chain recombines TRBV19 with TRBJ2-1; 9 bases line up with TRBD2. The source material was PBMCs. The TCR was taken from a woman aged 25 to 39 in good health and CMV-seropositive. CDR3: CASSLTGTSNNEQFF. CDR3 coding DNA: TGTGCCAGTAGTCTTACCGGGACTAGCAACAATGAGCAGTTCTTC.